The 30 T cell receptor beta chains given below trace back to one sample, sequenced in a study of T cells after posttransplantation cyclophosphamide. TCRdb keeps only in-frame clones here, not all; method: immunoSEQ multiplex PCR. The data hold 13,000 to 15,000 clones, with 76% observed a single time. Sequencing was performed on memory CD4+ T cells sorted from PBMCs. These TCRs come from a man in his fifties.

This chain joins TRBV2 and TRBJ2-7; weak D call: TRBD2 (7 bases). The CDR3 is made up of 15 amino acids. The germline CDR1 and CDR2 sequences are SNHLY and FYNNEI. V gave up 5 bases and J gave up 2 bases, with 16 bases separating them. The CDR3 DNA sequence: TGTGCCAGCAGTTTTGGTAGGGGGGGGACCTACGAGCAGTACTTC. Translated: CASSFGRGGTYEQYF.

A few counts support this clone. The chain carries TRBV28 and TRBJ2-1; possibly TRBD2 for D (5 bases). Germline values: CDR1 MDHEN, CDR2 SYDVKM. The CDR3 length is 17 residues. Trimming shortened V by 7 bases and J by 0 bases, and 19 bases separated the two germline ends. The DNA of the CDR3 is TGTGCCAGCACCTCGAGTGGGAGTCCGAGCTCCTACAATGAGCAGTTCTTC. Protein: CASTSSGSPSSYNEQFF.

This clone was observed once. The chain is built from TRBV28 and TRBJ2-5; TRBD1 is a possible D gene (5 bases). Trimming stripped 2 bases from V and 1 base from J, with 5 bases between. There are 13 residues in the CDR3. Germline loops: CDR1 MDHEN, CDR2 SYDVKM. The CDR3 coding sequence is TGTGCCAGCAGTTTACAGGGCCAAGAGACCCAGTACTTC. Translated, it gives CASSLQGQETQYF.

V is TRBV30 and J is TRBJ1-5; D is perhaps TRBD1 (6 bases). The ends were cut back, 2 bases at V and 1 base at J, with 12 bases in the middle. This CDR3 is 15 amino acids long. CDR1 GTSNPN and CDR2 SVGIG come from the germline V gene (reference sequence). The CDR3 nucleotides are TGTGCCTGGAGTCCCGGGACACAAAGCAATCAGCCCCAGCATTTT. Translated, it gives CAWSPGTQSNQPQHF.

The chain is built from TRBV29-1 and TRBJ2-3; 8 bases line up with TRBD1. Per the germline V gene, CDR1 is SQVTM and CDR2 is ANQGSEA. The CDR3 totals 16 residues. The junction had 6 bases not matched to a gene; V was cut back by 0 bases and J by 1 base. The CDR3 spells CSVEDQVTGGTDTQYF. Here the CDR3 DNA reads TGCAGCGTTGAAGATCAGGTGACAGGGGGCACAGATACGCAGTATTTT.

This clone was detected once. The chain recombines TRBV6-1 with TRBJ1-1; no reliable D call. The ends were cut back, 6 bases at V and 5 bases at J, with 13 bases in the middle. This CDR3 contains 13 residues. Germline-derived CDR1 and CDR2 are MNHNS and SASEGT. CDR3 DNA sequence: TGTGCCAGCAGCAAAAGTATACAGACTGAAGCTTTCTTT. Amino acid sequence: CASSKSIQTEAFF.

The chain joins TRBV6-1 to TRBJ2-5, with D tentatively TRBD1 (5 bases). Germline V CDR1 and CDR2: MNHNS, SASEGT. V was cut by 8 bases and J by 0 bases, with 7 bases left in between. The CDR3 sequence is 12 residues long. The CDR3 here is CASRQHQETQYF. The CDR3 DNA is TGTGCCAGCCGACAGCACCAAGAGACCCAGTACTTC.

This clone was found once. The V and J genes are TRBV10-2 and TRBJ2-5, with TRBD2 matching over 12 bases. V lost 1 base to trimming and J lost 4 bases; unmatched junction nucleotides: 1. Germline V CDR1 and CDR2: WSHSY, SAAADI. There are 15 residues in the CDR3. CDR3 amino acids: CASSELGLAGETQYF. CDR3 coding DNA: TGCGCCAGCAGTGAGTTGGGACTAGCGGGAGAGACCCAGTACTTC.

This clone came up a few times. V is TRBV6-1 and J is TRBJ1-1; 7 positions match TRBD1. CDR1 is MNHNS, CDR2 SASEGT, per germline. The CDR3 length is 14 residues. The V segment lost 8 bases and the J segment 6 bases; nucleotides outside the gene matches: 12. The CDR3 is CASHISGQTSEAFF. CDR3 coding DNA: TGTGCCAGCCATATATCGGGACAGACATCTGAAGCTTTCTTT.

The chain recombines TRBV11-2 with TRBJ2-5; 7 bases are a match to TRBD2. Trimming took 5 bases from V and 4 from J; bases not matched to a gene: 10. CDR1 SGHAT and CDR2 FQNNGV come from the germline V gene. This CDR3 contains 15 residues. The chain's CDR3 is CASSPSGTQGETQYF. The CDR3, as DNA: TGTGCCAGCAGCCCGAGCGGGACGCAGGGAGAGACCCAGTACTTC. Using reference TRBV11-2 and TRBJ2-5 for the parts outside the CDR3, the full variable domain is EAGVAQSPRYKIIEKRQSVAFWCNPISGHATLYWYQQILGQGPKLLIQFQNNGVVDDSQLPKDRFSAERLKGVDSTLKIQPAKLEDSAVYLCASSPSGTQGETQYFGPGTRLLVL.

This clone came up a few times. The chain uses TRBV23-1 and TRBJ2-1, with D possibly matching TRBD1 (5 bases). TRBV23-1 is given ORF status, its function remaining uncertain. Deletions cut 7 bases from V and 4 bases from J, with 14 bases between. The CDR3 covers 14 residues. CDR3 coding DNA: TGCGCCAGCACGGCGGACAAGAGATACAATGAGCAGTTCTTC. Translated: CASTADKRYNEQFF.

This clone was seen just once. V is TRBV2 and J is TRBJ2-7; D ambiguous. Germline V gene sequence: CDR1 SNHLY, CDR2 FYNNEI. There are 12 residues in the CDR3. Trimming stripped 6 bases from V and 2 bases from J, with 8 bases between. The CDR3 DNA sequence: TGTGCCAGCAGGGTAGAGGCCTACGAGCAGTACTTC. This codes for CASRVEAYEQYF. The full variable domain, with the rest looked up from reference TRBV2 and TRBJ2-7, is EPEVTQTPSHQVTQMGQEVILRCVPISNHLYFYWYRQILGQKVEFLVSFYNNEISEKSEIFDDQFSVERPDGSNFTLKIRSTKLEDSAMYFCASRVEAYEQYFGPGTRLTVT.

CDR3 sequence reads: CASSLALNLVTSTDTQYF. In DNA, the CDR3 is TGCGCCAGCAGCTTGGCACTGAACCTAGTGACTAGCACAGATACGCAGTATTTT. V gene TRBV5-1 combines with J gene TRBJ2-3, with unresolved D. V lost 0 bases and J 0 bases, leaving 17 bases between the germline ends. The CDR3 is 18 amino acids. Germline V gene lookup returns CDR1 SGHRS and CDR2 YFSETQ.

In nucleotides, the CDR3 is TGTGCCAGCAGATCGGACTTCGAGCAGTACTTC. This sequence encodes CASRSDFEQYF. The rearrangement links TRBV11-3 to TRBJ2-7; D possibly corresponds to TRBD2 (5 bases). The ends were cut back, 6 bases at V and 6 bases at J, with 9 bases in the middle. Germline CDR1 and CDR2: SGHNT and YENEEA. CDR3 length: 11 amino acids.

This clone was picked up a small number of times. This rearrangement joins TRBV20-1 to TRBJ2-3; unclear D gene. The length of the CDR3 is 11 residues. From germline, CDR1 is DFQATT and CDR2 SNEGSKA (reference sequence). V was pared by 5 bases and J by 6 bases, with 9 bases between. CDR3 in DNA: TGCAGTGCTTTCCTCTACGATACGCAGTATTTT. Translation: CSAFLYDTQYF.

V gene TRBV6-1 combines with J gene TRBJ2-7; the match to TRBD2 covers 11 bases. Trimming took 6 bases from V and 3 from J; bases not matched to a gene: 7. Germline CDR1 reads MNHNS; CDR2 reads SASEGT. CDR3 size: 15 residues. CDR3 loop: CASRYTSGRSYEQYF. DNA of the CDR3: TGTGCCAGCAGGTACACTAGCGGGAGAAGCTACGAGCAGTACTTC.

The rearrangement uses TRBV2 and TRBJ2-1; D not resolved. Trimming shortened V by 7 bases and J by 2 bases, and 12 bases separated the two germline ends. Germline loops: CDR1 SNHLY, CDR2 FYNNEI. The CDR3 totals 14 residues. CDR3 protein: CASTPAVTYNEQFF. CDR3 in DNA: TGTGCCAGCACCCCCGCGGTCACCTACAATGAGCAGTTCTTC.

The rearrangement joins TRBV9 to TRBJ1-3; D unclear. CDR3 size: 14 residues. V dropped 0 bases and J dropped 8 bases, with 12 bases sitting between them. The germline V gene encodes CDR1 SGDLS and CDR2 YYNGEE. The chain's CDR3 is CASSVDWTAYTIYF. DNA for the CDR3: TGTGCCAGCAGCGTAGATTGGACTGCGTACACCATATATTTT.

This chain joins TRBV5-1 and TRBJ1-4; D is perhaps TRBD1 (5 bases). The CDR3 is 14 amino acids. V was pared by 1 base and J by 6 bases, with 10 bases between. The germline V gene encodes CDR1 SGHRS and CDR2 YFSETQ. CDR3 sequence: CASSLQGLDEKLFF. For the CDR3, the DNA is TGCGCCAGCAGCTTGCAGGGACTAGATGAAAAACTGTTTTTT.

This clone was picked up a small number of times. The chain is built from TRBV2 and TRBJ2-1; TRBD2 might be the D (6 bases). CDR3 length: 14 amino acids. The V gene's germline CDR1 is SNHLY and CDR2 FYNNEI. Between the trimmed V and J ends, which lost 3 bases and 4 bases, there was a span of 10 bases. CDR3 in amino acids: CASSDWDSYNEQFF. The CDR3 bases are TGTGCCAGCAGTGACTGGGACTCATACAATGAGCAGTTCTTC. The entire variable domain, with the rest obtained from reference TRBV2 and TRBJ2-1, is as follows: EPEVTQTPSHQVTQMGQEVILRCVPISNHLYFYWYRQILGQKVEFLVSFYNNEISEKSEIFDDQFSVERPDGSNFTLKIRSTKLEDSAMYFCASSDWDSYNEQFFGPGTRLTVL.

This clone appeared a few times. The V and J genes are TRBV11-3 and TRBJ1-6, with TRBD1 matching 9 bases. CDR3 length equals 15 residues. Losses at the gene ends were 2 bases for V and 12 bases for J; bases not matched to a gene: 8. Germline lookup yields CDR1 SGHNT and CDR2 YENEEA. In nucleotides, the CDR3 is TGTGCCAGCAGCTTACGTGCCCGGACAGGGGTACCCCTCCACTTT. Its translation is CASSLRARTGVPLHF. Drawing the rest from reference TRBV11-3 and TRBJ1-6, the complete variable domain is EAGVVQSPRYKIIEKKQPVAFWCNPISGHNTLYWYLQNLGQGPELLIRYENEEAVDDSQLPKDRFSAERLKGVDSTLKIQPAELGDSAVYLCASSLRARTGVPLHFGNGTRLTVT.

The chain is built from TRBV7-8 and TRBJ1-1; possibly TRBD1 for D (6 bases). Trimming pared 6 bases from V and 1 base from J, leaving 9 bases between. Germline CDR1 is SGHVS and CDR2 is FQNEAQ. CDR3 length: 13 residues. CDR3 region: CASRQGANTEAFF. The DNA for the CDR3 is TGTGCCAGCAGACAGGGAGCGAACACTGAAGCTTTCTTT.

This chain joins TRBV30 and TRBJ1-2; D possibly corresponds to TRBD1 (6 bases). Germline-derived CDR1 and CDR2 are GTSNPN and SVGIG (reference sequence). The length of the CDR3 is 11 residues. This CDR3 is CVRTETYGYTF. The CDR3 DNA is TGTGTACGGACAGAGACCTATGGCTACACCTTC.

The chain is built from TRBV7-2 and TRBJ2-7; TRBD2 is a possible D gene (5 bases). Germline CDR1 is SGHTA and CDR2 is FQGNSA. V shed 3 bases and J shed 3 bases, with 9 bases lying between them. The CDR3 runs to 13 residues. For the CDR3, the DNA is TGTGCCAGCAGCTTCGGACTCATCTACGAGCAGTACTTC. Translated, it gives CASSFGLIYEQYF.

The rearrangement joins TRBV6-1 to TRBJ1-3; 7 bases match TRBD1. Germline CDR1 is MNHNS and CDR2 is SASEGT. This CDR3 comprises 17 residues. With V trimmed by 3 bases and J by 1 base, 9 bases remained unmatched. The CDR3 region has the DNA TGTGCCAGCAGTGAGCGACAGGGCAAGGGGTCTGGAAACACCATATATTTT. This gives the protein CASSERQGKGSGNTIYF.

J is TRBJ1-3 and V is TRBV5-4; 9 nucleotides align to TRBD1. This CDR3 is built from 18 residues. After removal of 0 bases from V and 0 bases from J, the junction contained 7 bases not matched to a gene. Per the germline V gene, CDR1 is SGHNT and CDR2 is YYREEE (reference sequence). CDR3 sequence reads: CASSLGRTGATSGNTIYF. CDR3 sequence (DNA): TGTGCCAGCAGCTTGGGCAGGACAGGGGCGACCTCTGGAAACACCATATATTTT.

The chain combines TRBV19 with TRBJ1-2, with D hard to call. The CDR3 runs to 13 residues. Trimming cost V 3 bases and J 6 bases, with 11 bases left between them. Per germline, CDR1 LNHDA and CDR2 SQIVND (reference sequence). The CDR3 protein is CASSIKVIDGYTF. The DNA for the CDR3 is TGTGCCAGTAGTATCAAAGTTATAGATGGCTACACCTTC.

The chain combines TRBV5-1 with TRBJ2-2; 10 bases are shared with TRBD2. This CDR3 region has 15 residues. Germline values: CDR1 SGHRS, CDR2 YFSETQ. J gave up 6 bases and V 2 bases, and 4 bases lay outside the gene matches. The CDR3 loop is CASSFLAGVPGELFF. In DNA, the CDR3 is TGCGCCAGCAGCTTCCTAGCGGGAGTACCCGGGGAGCTGTTTTTT.

This chain joins TRBV5-1 and TRBJ2-2; D might be TRBD1 (6 bases). The CDR3 spans 14 residues. Trimming cost V 5 bases and J 3 bases, with 11 bases left between them. Germline CDR1 is SGHRS and CDR2 is YFSETQ. The CDR3 reads CASRRDTDTGELFF. In DNA, the CDR3 is TGCGCCAGCAGACGGGACACCGACACCGGGGAGCTGTTTTTT. The full variable domain, its missing parts supplied by reference TRBV5-1 and TRBJ2-2, is KAGVTQTPRYLIKTRGQQVTLSCSPISGHRSVSWYQQTPGQGLQFLFEYFSETQRNKGNFPGRFSGRQFSNSRSEMNVSTLELGDSALYLCASRRDTDTGELFFGEGSRLTVL.

The chain has TRBV15 and TRBJ2-1; D gene uncertain. Germline-derived CDR1 and CDR2 are LNHNV and YYDKDF (reference sequence). Trimming pared 1 base from V and 15 bases from J, leaving 16 bases between. CDR3 size: 13 residues. CDR3 sequence: CATSRAGGRRGFF. The CDR3 DNA reads as TGTGCCACCAGCAGAGCTGGCGGCCGACGAGGGTTCTTC.